A selection of T cell receptor beta chains follows, all from one sample in a study of blood T cell repertoires in COVID-19. Using immunoSEQ multiplex PCR, the repertoire was profiled, and TCRdb retains in-frame clones only, with some absent. Among 300,000 to 350,000 clones, about nine tenths were seen once, and the ten largest hold approximately 7.5%. Sequencing input: peripheral blood. Every receptor here comes from a woman aged 30 to 39 with COVID-19, enrolled during active disease. Each CDR3 is given with its conserved first and last residue. Fields, in order: V gene, J gene, clone size, D gene, CDR3 DNA, CDR3 protein. A D gene is named only where the DNA matches it firmly. Not all rows give a size; the values are once, few, many and, for expanded clones, a class.

V: TRBV29-1
J: TRBJ1-1
size: -
D: TRBD1
DNA: TGCAGCGTTTCCAGGGGGGTGAACACTGAAGCTTTCTTT
CDR3: CSVSRGVNTEAFF

V: TRBV18
J: TRBJ2-2
size: -
D: -
DNA: TGTGCCAGCTCACGGACGCGACCGGGACTGGATGCGAACACCGGGGAGCTGTTTTTT
CDR3: CASSRTRPGLDANTGELFF

V: TRBV6-5
J: TRBJ1-5
size: -
D: TRBD1
DNA: TGTGCCAGCAGTTTTGCCGGGACAGGGGATCAGCCCCAGCATTTT
CDR3: CASSFAGTGDQPQHF

V: TRBV19
J: TRBJ2-7
size: once
D: -
DNA: TGTGCCAGTAATGCGGGCCGAGGAAGTTACGAGCAGTACTTC
CDR3: CASNAGRGSYEQYF

V: TRBV19
J: TRBJ1-1
size: -
D: -
DNA: TGTGCCAGTAGCCCCGCCGGGGACACTGAAGCTTTCTTT
CDR3: CASSPAGDTEAFF

V: TRBV5-8
J: TRBJ2-5
size: -
D: -
DNA: TGTGCCAGCAGCTTGGCGTATGGGGGGAAGCAGACCCAGTACTTC
CDR3: CASSLAYGGKQTQYF

V: TRBV30
J: TRBJ2-2
size: -
D: -
DNA: TGTGCCTGGAGCGGGGGGCAGACCGGGGAGCTGTTTTTT
CDR3: CAWSGGQTGELFF

V: TRBV6-4
J: TRBJ2-5
size: -
D: TRBD1
DNA: TGTGCCAGCCGGGACAGGGGTAACCAAGAGACCCAGTACTTC
CDR3: CASRDRGNQETQYF

V: TRBV7-2
J: TRBJ2-2
size: -
D: -
DNA: TGTGCCAGCAGCTTAGAACCTAGCACCGGGGAGCTGTTTTTT
CDR3: CASSLEPSTGELFF

V: TRBV5-6
J: TRBJ1-3
size: once
D: TRBD1
DNA: TGTGCCAGCAGCTTGGTTGGGACAGGGCTGAGGCTCTCTGGAAACACCATATATTTT
CDR3: CASSLVGTGLRLSGNTIYF

V: TRBV28
J: TRBJ1-4
size: -
D: -
DNA: TGTGCCAGCAGTTTACGAGAGAATAGTGAAAAACTGTTTTTT
CDR3: CASSLRENSEKLFF

V: TRBV14
J: TRBJ1-4
size: -
D: TRBD1
DNA: TGTGCCAGCAGACGCACAGGGGCAGAAAAACTGTTTTTT
CDR3: CASRRTGAEKLFF

V: TRBV24-1
J: TRBJ1-2
size: -
D: TRBD1
DNA: TGTGCCATAGGAGGACAGGGATCCTATGGCTACACCTTC
CDR3: CAIGGQGSYGYTF

V: TRBV11-1
J: TRBJ2-7
size: -
D: TRBD2
DNA: TGTGCCAGCAGCTACGGACTAGCAGTAGACTACGAGCAGTACTTC
CDR3: CASSYGLAVDYEQYF

V: TRBV27
J: TRBJ1-5
size: -
D: -
DNA: TGTGCCAGCAGTTTATCGGCGGGCAATCAGCCCCAGCATTTT
CDR3: CASSLSAGNQPQHF

V: TRBV6-1
J: TRBJ2-5
size: few
D: TRBD2
DNA: TGTGCCAGCAGTGAAGGGGGGACTAGCGGAGACCCCGAGACCCAGTACTTC
CDR3: CASSEGGTSGDPETQYF

V: TRBV18
J: TRBJ2-1
size: few
D: TRBD2
DNA: TGTGCCAGCTGCTCCCAGACTAGCTTCCTCGGAAATGAGCAGTTCTTC
CDR3: CASCSQTSFLGNEQFF

V: TRBV29-1
J: TRBJ2-7
size: -
D: TRBD2
DNA: TGCAGCGTCAGGACTAGCGACCTTACGGAGCAGTACTTC
CDR3: CSVRTSDLTEQYF

V: TRBV7-9
J: TRBJ2-5
size: -
D: -
DNA: TGTGCCAGCAGCTCAGTTGAGGACTCCCAAGAGACCCAGTACTTC
CDR3: CASSSVEDSQETQYF

V: TRBV6-4
J: TRBJ1-5
size: -
D: TRBD1
DNA: TGTGCCAGCAGTGACCCGGGACAGGGGGACAATCAGCCCCAGCATTTT
CDR3: CASSDPGQGDNQPQHF

V: TRBV5-4
J: TRBJ2-7
size: -
D: -
DNA: TGTGCCAGCAGCCTGGGAACAGTCTCCTACGAGCAGTACTTC
CDR3: CASSLGTVSYEQYF

V: TRBV30
J: TRBJ1-5
size: once
D: TRBD1
DNA: TGTGCCTTTTCGGGACAGGGTCAATCCCCCCAGCATTTT
CDR3: CAFSGQGQSPQHF

V: TRBV10-1
J: TRBJ2-7
size: -
D: TRBD1
DNA: TGCGCCAACCCTGGGCCCACCCGACAGGGGGCCTACGAGCAGTACTTC
CDR3: CANPGPTRQGAYEQYF

V: TRBV6-6
J: TRBJ2-7
size: -
D: -
DNA: TGTGCCAGCGGGGGCCCGGTATCTCGCGAGCAGTACTTC
CDR3: CASGGPVSREQYF

V: TRBV4-2
J: TRBJ2-2
size: -
D: TRBD2
DNA: TGTGCCAGCAGCCAAGATCTAGCGGGCGGGCGCCCGAACACCGGGGAGCTGTTTTTT
CDR3: CASSQDLAGGRPNTGELFF

V: TRBV4-3
J: TRBJ2-1
size: once
D: TRBD2
DNA: TGCGCCAGCAGCCGCGGACTAGCGGGCCCTGAGCAGTTCTTC
CDR3: CASSRGLAGPEQFF

V: TRBV13
J: TRBJ2-3
size: -
D: -
DNA: TGTGCCACCTCCCTCAGTCGCTCCACAGATACGCAGTATTTT
CDR3: CATSLSRSTDTQYF

V: TRBV6-2/TRBV6-3
J: TRBJ1-5
size: -
D: TRBD1
DNA: TGTGCCAGCAGTTACCGCCGACAGGGAGGTAATCAGCCCCAGCATTTT
CDR3: CASSYRRQGGNQPQHF

V: TRBV11-2
J: TRBJ2-1
size: -
D: -
DNA: TGTGCCAGCAGCTTCGAGGGTCTGGACGTGAAGCAGTTCTTC
CDR3: CASSFEGLDVKQFF

V: TRBV5-1
J: TRBJ2-1
size: -
D: -
DNA: TGCGCCAGCAACCCCACTAGCCCCTACAATGAGCAGTTCTTC
CDR3: CASNPTSPYNEQFF

V: TRBV9
J: TRBJ2-2
size: -
D: -
DNA: TGTGCCAGCAGCGTAGGGGTCCGGCCGGGGACCGGGGAGCTGTTTTTT
CDR3: CASSVGVRPGTGELFF

V: TRBV5-4
J: TRBJ2-3
size: -
D: -
DNA: TGTGCCAGCAGCCGAGACAGTGAGCTTCCAGATACGCAGTATTTT
CDR3: CASSRDSELPDTQYF

V: TRBV7-9
J: TRBJ2-1
size: -
D: TRBD2
DNA: TGTGCCAGCAGCTTATCTGAGCCTAGCGGAGGGAAGGGTTACAATGAGCAGTTCTTC
CDR3: CASSLSEPSGGKGYNEQFF

V: TRBV7-6
J: TRBJ1-4
size: -
D: -
DNA: TGTGCCAGCAGCTTAGGAGGGACTAATGAAAAACTGTTTTTT
CDR3: CASSLGGTNEKLFF

V: TRBV28
J: TRBJ2-7
size: -
D: TRBD2
DNA: TGTGCCAGCAGTCGACAAGCGGGGAGGCAAATGCAAAGGGCCTACGAGCAGTACTTC
CDR3: CASSRQAGRQMQRAYEQYF

V: TRBV30
J: TRBJ2-7
size: -
D: TRBD2
DNA: TGTGCCTGGAGCCCGGGGGGAGGCTACGAGCAGTACTTC
CDR3: CAWSPGGGYEQYF

V: TRBV11-2
J: TRBJ1-1
size: -
D: -
DNA: TGTGCCAGCAGAATAGCCCAGGGGAGGGGGAACACTGAAGCTTTCTTT
CDR3: CASRIAQGRGNTEAFF

V: TRBV7-8
J: TRBJ2-1
size: once
D: TRBD2
DNA: TGTGCCAGCAGCTTGCTCTCGGGAGGACTACGAGAGCAGTTCTTC
CDR3: CASSLLSGGLREQFF

V: TRBV28
J: TRBJ2-2
size: -
D: -
DNA: TGTGCCAGCAACCCAGGGCAATACACCGGGGAGCTGTTTTTT
CDR3: CASNPGQYTGELFF

V: TRBV29-1
J: TRBJ1-4
size: -
D: -
DNA: TGCAGCGTTGATAGCGGGGGAGGATATGAAAAACTGTTTTTT
CDR3: CSVDSGGGYEKLFF

V: TRBV18
J: TRBJ2-2
size: -
D: -
DNA: TGTGCCAGCTCACAGGGGACTGACACCGGGGAGCTGTTTTTT
CDR3: CASSQGTDTGELFF

V: TRBV6-2/TRBV6-3
J: TRBJ2-3
size: -
D: -
DNA: TGTGCCAGCAGTCGACTAGTTCCGGATACGCAGTATTTT
CDR3: CASSRLVPDTQYF

V: TRBV28
J: TRBJ2-3
size: -
D: TRBD1
DNA: TGTGCCAGCAGTTTATGGAACGACAGGGAAGATACGCAGTATTTT
CDR3: CASSLWNDREDTQYF

V: TRBV12-5
J: TRBJ2-7
size: -
D: -
DNA: TGTGCTAGTGACCCCCGGGGGCGGGGGACCTACGAGCAGTACTTC
CDR3: CASDPRGRGTYEQYF

V: TRBV11-2
J: TRBJ2-7
size: once
D: TRBD1
DNA: TGTGCCAGCAGCTCGGACAGGGGCGACTCCTACGAGCAGTACTTC
CDR3: CASSSDRGDSYEQYF

V: TRBV28
J: TRBJ2-5
size: -
D: -
DNA: TGTGCCAGCAAAGGGGACCAAGAGACCCAGTACTTC
CDR3: CASKGDQETQYF

V: TRBV18
J: TRBJ1-3
size: -
D: -
DNA: TGTGCCAGCTCACCCCAATCTCCAGGGGTTAGAGGAAACACCATATATTTT
CDR3: CASSPQSPGVRGNTIYF

V: TRBV13
J: TRBJ2-7
size: -
D: -
DNA: TGTGCCAGCAGCTTGAGGGGGACGCCCTCCTACGAGCAGTACTTC
CDR3: CASSLRGTPSYEQYF

V: TRBV28
J: TRBJ2-7
size: -
D: TRBD2
DNA: TGTGCCAGCACCTCGTGGGGGACTAGCGGCTACGAGCAGTACTTC
CDR3: CASTSWGTSGYEQYF

V: TRBV19
J: TRBJ1-2
size: many
D: TRBD1
DNA: TGTGCCAGTAGAATTCGGGACAGGGGGAAGTATGACTATGGCTACACCTTC
CDR3: CASRIRDRGKYDYGYTF

V: TRBV18
J: TRBJ2-7
size: -
D: -
DNA: TGTGCCAGCTCACCACTGATATCGGGGTCCTACGAGCAGTACTTC
CDR3: CASSPLISGSYEQYF